The 22 T cell receptor beta chains below all came from one sample that was sequenced in a study of neurological immune-mediated disorders. Stated time point: longitudinal time-point 3. TCRdb redid the calling of the 5' RACE reads with MiXCR, one entry per CDR3 protein. The sample yields more than 100,000 distinct CDR3 sequences, roughly 10% seen once. Sequencing input: PBMCs. These receptors were obtained from a female donor with HTLV-1-associated myelopathy (HAM/TSP).

As concerns this clonotype: A much larger clone lies one base from this, so it may be a read error. The chain uses TRBV2 and TRBJ2-7; TRBD1 agrees at 9 bases. The CDR3 totals 14 residues. Germline CDR1 reads SNHLY; CDR2 reads FYNNEI. Unmatched junction bases numbered 6, after V lost 6 bases and J lost 3 bases. DNA of the CDR3: TGTGCCAGCAGCCGGGACAGGGATGACTACGAGCAGTACTTC. It is translated as CASSRDRDDYEQYF.

V gene TRBV7-2 combines with J gene TRBJ2-7; 9 bases align to TRBD2. The J segment lost 5 bases and the V segment lost 3 bases, leaving 11 bases of the junction unmatched. The CDR3 contains 16 residues. The germline V gene has CDR1 SGHTA and CDR2 FQGNSA. The CDR3 nucleotides are TGTGCCAGCAGCTTGGTTTTCGGCGGGGGGGCTAACGAGCAGTACTTC. Amino acids: CASSLVFGGGANEQYF. The full variable domain, with the rest looked up from reference TRBV7-2 and TRBJ2-7, is GAGVSQSPSNKVTEKGKDVELRCDPISGHTALYWYRQSLGQGLEFLIYFQGNSAPDKSGLPSDRFSAERTGGSVSTLTIQRTQQEDSAVYLCASSLVFGGGANEQYFGPGTRLTVT.

The V gene is TRBV15, the J gene TRBJ2-3; D not certain. CDR3 size: 14 residues. The germline V gene has CDR1 LNHNV and CDR2 YYDKDF (reference sequence). Trimming took off 2 bases at V and 7 bases at J, with 13 bases between the two ends. CDR3 amino acids: CATSRPRTTNTQYF. DNA of the CDR3: TGTGCCACCAGCAGACCCAGGACCACGAATACGCAGTATTTT.

The J gene is TRBJ2-7, the V gene TRBV27; 7 nucleotides agree with TRBD2. The CDR3 is 14 residues long. Germline V gives CDR1 MNHEY, CDR2 SMNVEV (reference sequence). Unmatched junction bases numbered 4, after V lost 5 bases and J lost 0 bases. The CDR3 reads CASSVRGGSYEQYF. The DNA for the CDR3 is TGTGCCAGCAGTGTCCGCGGGGGCTCCTACGAGCAGTACTTC.

This clonotype was seen many times. V usage is TRBV20-1 and J usage is TRBJ2-1; 15 nucleotides agree with TRBD2. The CDR3 spans 16 residues. The germline CDR1 and CDR2 sequences are DFQATT and SNEGSKA (reference sequence). J lost 8 bases, V lost 6 bases, and 11 bases had no gene match. CDR3 DNA sequence: TGCAGTGCCCGGACTAGCGGGGGGGCCTCGCATCATGAGCAGTTCTTC. Its translation: CSARTSGGASHHEQFF.

This clonotype qualifies as medium-sized (0.01 to 0.1%). The genes are TRBV11-1 and TRBJ2-2; D may be TRBD1 (5 bases). The CDR3 has 17 residues. Per germline, CDR1 SGHAT and CDR2 FQDESV (reference sequence). Trimming removed 5 bases at V and 1 base at J, with 17 bases between. The CDR3 nucleotides read TGTGCCAGCAGCCCACGGTTGGGGCAGGTGAACACCGGGGAGCTGTTTTTT. It encodes CASSPRLGQVNTGELFF.

On this clonotype itself: A read error may explain this, as a much larger clone is one base away. The V gene is TRBV10-3, the J gene TRBJ2-7; tentative D call: TRBD2 (5 bases). Trimming left V 11 bases short and J 0 bases short, with 14 bases between. The CDR3 has 13 amino acids. Germline values: CDR1 ENHRY, CDR2 SYGVKD. The DNA of the CDR3 is TGTGCCTTCACCCCGGGAAGCTCCTACGAGCAGTACTTC. Its protein is CAFTPGSSYEQYF.

There are many counts of this clonotype. The V and J genes are TRBV20-1 and TRBJ2-1; TRBD2 matches at 14 bases. Germline-derived CDR1 and CDR2 are DFQATT and SNEGSKA (reference sequence). There are 15 residues in the CDR3. Germline trimming cut 5 bases from V and 6 bases from J; bases unmatched to any gene: 6. The CDR3 nucleotides are TGCAGTGCTGGGCGACTAGCGGGGGGGCCCAATGAGCAGTTCTTC. Its protein is CSAGRLAGGPNEQFF.

This clonotype has a count of ten or more. The rearrangement joins TRBV7-9 to TRBJ2-5; tentatively, D is TRBD2 (5 bases). V was clipped by 3 bases and J by 4 bases, with 12 bases between them. The CDR3 is 14 residues long. Germline V gene lookup returns CDR1 SEHNR and CDR2 FQNEAQ (reference sequence). CDR3 amino acids: CASSLPGNSETQYF. The DNA of the CDR3 is TGTGCCAGCAGCTTGCCCGGGAATTCAGAGACCCAGTACTTC.

This clonotype was counted a few times. The chain joins TRBV11-2 to TRBJ2-4, with D perhaps TRBD2 (5 bases). The CDR3 has 16 residues. Trimming took off 5 bases at V and 0 bases at J, with 14 bases between the two ends. Germline V gene sequence: CDR1 SGHAT, CDR2 FQNNGV. The CDR3 reads CASSPLRDIAKNIQYF. The CDR3 coding sequence is TGTGCCAGCAGCCCACTACGGGATATAGCCAAAAACATTCAGTACTTC.

This clonotype was seen at least ten times. The chain is built from TRBV29-1 and TRBJ2-3; unclear D gene. Germline values: CDR1 SQVTM, CDR2 ANQGSEA. CDR3 length equals 14 residues. Trimming left V 5 bases short and J 0 bases short, with 12 bases between. CDR3: CSVLDGTSTDTQYF. CDR3 coding DNA: TGCAGCGTTCTCGACGGAACTAGCACAGATACGCAGTATTTT.

This clonotype was recorded a few times. The chain joins TRBV30 to TRBJ1-3; 7 positions match TRBD1. Germline CDR1 is GTSNPN and CDR2 is SVGIG (reference sequence). This CDR3 is built from 13 residues. Trimming at V came to 2 bases and at J to 4 bases, leaving 2 bases not matched to a gene. CDR3 DNA sequence: TGTGCCTGGAGTACAGGGGAGGGAAACACCATATATTTT. This gives the protein CAWSTGEGNTIYF. Drawing the rest from reference TRBV30 and TRBJ1-3, the complete variable domain is SQTIHQWPATLVQPVGSPLSLECTVEGTSNPNLYWYRQAAGRGLQLLFYSVGIGQISSEVPQNLSASRPQDRQFILSSKKLLLSDSGFYLCAWSTGEGNTIYFGEGSWLTVV.

About this clonotype itself: At one of its ends the junction is not consistent with the germline gene, which may arise from a read error. This rearrangement joins TRBV5-1 to TRBJ2-2; tentatively, D is TRBD2 (5 bases). The CDR3 runs to 14 residues. The germline V gene has CDR1 SGHRS and CDR2 YFSETQ. CDR3 residues: CSSSLAGHTGELFF. CDR3 bases: TGCTCCAGCAGCTTGGCGGGCCACACCGGGGAGCTGTTTTTT.

V usage is TRBV7-2 and J usage is TRBJ2-3; D is unclear. V lost 5 bases and J lost 0, with 6 bases in between. This CDR3 has 13 amino acids. CDR1 and CDR2 from the germline V gene are SGHTA and FQGNSA. The CDR3 reads CASSTGSTDTQYF. As DNA, the CDR3 is TGTGCCAGCAGCACCGGGAGCACAGATACGCAGTATTTT.

This clonotype appeared many times. CDR3 DNA: TGTGCCAGCAGTTTTAGAGCCCCCCTAAAGGGACAGGGCACCGGGGAGCTGTTTTTT. Protein product: CASSFRAPLKGQGTGELFF. The V gene is TRBV27, the J gene TRBJ2-2, with 9 bases identical to TRBD1. This CDR3 spans 19 amino acids. The germline CDR1 and CDR2 sequences are MNHEY and SMNVEV (reference sequence). The ends lost 3 bases at V and 4 bases at J; junction bases unmatched: 15.

The table lists this clonotype with many counts. The rearrangement uses TRBV5-8 and TRBJ2-7; D might be TRBD2 (5 bases). Germline CDR1 SGHTS, CDR2 YDEGEE. V was shortened by 1 base and J by 2 bases, with 10 bases between the two germline ends. The length of the CDR3 is 14 residues. CDR3 sequence (DNA): TGTGCCAGCAGCTTGCGGGGTAGGGCCTACGAGCAGTACTTC. This codes for CASSLRGRAYEQYF.

This clonotype came up many times. The rearrangement links TRBV5-1 to TRBJ2-7, with 11 bases lining up with TRBD2. The trim removed 4 bases at V and 2 bases at J, leaving 8 bases unmatched. The CDR3 length is 16 residues. The V gene's germline CDR1 is SGHRS and CDR2 YFSETQ. CDR3 protein: CASSPDTSGGPYEQYF. CDR3 coding DNA: TGCGCCAGCAGCCCAGATACTAGCGGGGGACCCTACGAGCAGTACTTC.

This clonotype has a count of ten or more. V is TRBV2 and J is TRBJ2-7; 11 bases fit TRBD2. This CDR3 contains 15 residues. Trimming took 6 bases from V and 5 from J; bases not matched to a gene: 9. From germline, CDR1 is SNHLY and CDR2 FYNNEI. CDR3 residues: CASSTTLAGGDEQYF. CDR3 DNA sequence: TGTGCCAGCAGCACTACCTTAGCGGGGGGGGACGAGCAGTACTTC.

On this clonotype itself: An end of the junction differs from the germline gene, which may be a read error. Here the CDR3 DNA reads TGCGCCAGCAGCTTACAGTGGGCTCCCACATACGAGCGGTACTTC. Translated, it gives CASSLQWAPTYERYF. V usage is TRBV5-1 and J usage is TRBJ2-7; D remains ambiguous. The CDR3 runs to 15 residues. CDR1 is SGHRS and CDR2 is YFSETQ in the germline V gene. The full variable domain, rest sourced from reference TRBV5-1 and TRBJ2-7, is KAGVTQTPRYLIKTRGQQVTLSCSPISGHRSVSWYQQTPGQGLQFLFEYFSETQRNKGNFPGRFSGRQFSNSRSEMNVSTLELGDSALYLCASSLQWAPTYERYFGPGTRLTVT.

There are many counts of this clonotype. The V and J genes are TRBV5-1 and TRBJ1-6, with D unresolved. Germline CDR1 and CDR2: SGHRS and YFSETQ. V lost 0 bases and J lost 7, with 11 bases in between. The CDR3 totals 15 residues. The CDR3 DNA follows: TGCGCCAGCAGCTTGGCGTCCCTGGAGAATTCACCCCTCCACTTT. Encoded protein: CASSLASLENSPLHF.

This clonotype was counted at least ten times. V is TRBV9 and J is TRBJ2-1, with D unclear. The CDR3 runs to 14 residues. The V end lost 0 bases, the J end lost 9 bases, and 13 bases lay between the germline ends. Germline V gene lookup returns CDR1 SGDLS and CDR2 YYNGEE. In DNA, the CDR3 is TGTGCCAGCAGCGTAGGAATTACCCCCATTGAGCAGTTCTTC. It is translated as CASSVGITPIEQFF.

This rearrangement joins TRBV5-1 to TRBJ2-4, with 7 bases lining up with TRBD1. With V trimmed by 2 bases and J by 5 bases, 4 bases remained unmatched. There are 14 residues in the CDR3. CDR1 is SGHRS, CDR2 YFSETQ, per germline. CDR3 in amino acids: CASSLIDRENIQYF. The CDR3 DNA follows: TGCGCCAGCAGCTTAATAGACAGGGAAAACATTCAGTACTTC.